The clone carrying this T cell receptor (beta chain) occurred many times. The antigen is not known. Germline assignment: CDR1 SGHTA and CDR2 FQGNSA. The V and J ends lost 4 bases and 4 bases, in that order; junction bases with no gene match: 8. CDR3 length: 15 residues. This specimen belongs to a study of T cells in Graves' hyperthyroidism and ophthalmopathy. About 9.4 ml fresh peripheral blood yielded the PBMCs. Study-level findings and limits: Model-based prediction identified ophthalmopathy a median approximately 6 months prior to its onset.

The source material, RNA transcripts, was used to amplify TCR beta CDR3 regions. The TCR CDR3 was amplified in a first-round RT-PCR using the HTBI primer set. TCRdb analysed the multiplex PCR reads with MiXCR anew, one entry per CDR3 protein. The sample includes some 360,000 distinct CDR3 sequences, roughly 13% of them seen just once. The chain joins TRBV7-2 to TRBJ2-3, with 7 bases lining up with TRBD1. The sequence derives from a woman aged 55-70 years with Graves' hyperthyroidism. Specimen: blood. The CDR3 region is CASSSQLQGSDTQYF. As DNA, the CDR3 is TGTGCCAGCAGCTCACAACTACAGGGGTCAGATACGCAGTATTTT.